Following are 25 T cell receptor beta chains from one sample sequenced in a study of blood T cell repertoires in COVID-19. Sequencing was performed with immunoSEQ multiplex PCR; in TCRdb, only in-frame clones are kept and a portion is missing. The sample carries about 350,000 clones, under 95% recorded once. The sample comprised peripheral blood. The receptors here all came from a woman between 18 and 29 years old who had recovered from COVID-19.

DNA of the CDR3: TGCGCCAGCAGCCAGGCGGGGACTAGCGCCCTTCGTGAGCAGTTCTTC. As protein: CASSQAGTSALREQFF. The rearrangement links TRBV4-3 to TRBJ2-1; TRBD2 aligns across 10 bases. There are 16 residues in the CDR3. Germline loops: CDR1 LGHNA, CDR2 YSLEER. With V trimmed by 3 bases and J by 9 bases, 11 bases remained unmatched.

The chain recombines TRBV7-2 with TRBJ2-1, with 11 bases aligning to TRBD2. V dropped 1 base and J dropped 8; count of bases not matched to a gene: 10. The length of the CDR3 is 17 residues. From germline, CDR1 is SGHTA and CDR2 FQGNSA. The CDR3, as DNA: TGTGCCAGCAGCTTAGACCTAGTTAGCGGGAGGGCCTATGAGCAGTTCTTC. Encoded protein: CASSLDLVSGRAYEQFF. Together with reference TRBV7-2 and TRBJ2-1, the CDR3 gives the full variable domain: GAGVSQSPSNKVTEKGKDVELRCDPISGHTALYWYRQSLGQGLEFLIYFQGNSAPDKSGLPSDRFSAERTGGSVSTLTIQRTQQEDSAVYLCASSLDLVSGRAYEQFFGPGTRLTVL.

This sequence joins TRBV7-2 and TRBJ2-5; D may be TRBD1 (6 bases). The V gene lost 6 bases and the J gene lost 1 base, with 9 bases spanning the gap. Germline V gene sequence: CDR1 SGHTA, CDR2 FQGNSA. The CDR3 extends over 13 amino acids. In DNA form, the CDR3 reads TGTGCCAGCAGGAAGGGGGTCCAAGAGACCCAGTACTTC. Amino acids: CASRKGVQETQYF.

CDR3 DNA sequence: TGTGCCAGCAGTGAACATTACAGAGATCAGCCCCAGCATTTT. It encodes CASSEHYRDQPQHF. The chain joins TRBV6-1 to TRBJ1-5; D remains unclear. Germline V lookup: CDR1 MNHNS, CDR2 SASEGT. The ends were cut back, 2 bases at V and 5 bases at J, with 10 bases in the middle. The CDR3 has 14 amino acids.

This clone has only one observation. The chain carries TRBV4-3 and TRBJ2-1; perhaps TRBD2 as D (6 bases). The CDR3 covers 15 residues. Germline V lookup: CDR1 LGHNA, CDR2 YSLEER. The V end lost 4 bases, the J end lost 5 bases, and 15 bases lay between the germline ends. CDR3 DNA sequence: TGCGCCAGCAGCCGTCGATGGGACTCTAACAATGAGCAGTTCTTC. It yields the protein CASSRRWDSNNEQFF.

This chain uses TRBV12-3 or TRBV12-4 with TRBJ1-6; D call uncertain. The CDR3 extends over 13 amino acids. V was shortened by 7 bases and J by 16 bases, with 20 bases between the two germline ends. CDR3 amino acids: CASTPDVTAGLHF. CDR3 nucleotide sequence: TGTGCCAGCACCCCTGATGTAACGGCAGGTCTCCACTTT.

This chain links TRBV6-5 with TRBJ2-7; D not resolved. V lost 5 bases, J lost 5 bases, and 13 bases lay in between. CDR3 size: 13 residues. Germline-derived CDR1 and CDR2 are MNHEY and SVGAGI. The CDR3 DNA reads as TGTGCCAGCAGTCCAGGTCTGGTCAACGAGCAGTACGTC. Translation gives CASSPGLVNEQYV.

The rearrangement uses TRBV19 and TRBJ2-1, with 8 bases that match TRBD2. V trimming: 1 base; J trimming: 4 bases; junction bases outside the gene matches: 15. Germline CDR1 reads LNHDA; CDR2 reads SQIVND (reference sequence). The CDR3 contains 19 residues. The CDR3 region has the DNA TGTGCCAGTAGTATAGCGAGGTCAACGGGAGGGCCGGTTTACAATGAGCAGTTCTTC. The encoded protein is CASSIARSTGGPVYNEQFF.

This rearrangement joins TRBV6-6 to TRBJ2-7; possibly TRBD1 for D (5 bases). Between the trimmed V and J ends, which lost 5 bases and 3 bases, there was a span of 11 bases. CDR1 and CDR2 from the germline V gene are MNHNY and SVGAGI (reference sequence). This CDR3 is built from 13 residues. The CDR3 loop reads CASSLGRGYEQYV. CDR3 DNA: TGTGCCAGCAGTCTTGGAAGGGGCTACGAGCAGTACGTC.

The chain combines TRBV4-1 with TRBJ1-3; weak D call: TRBD1 (6 bases). Germline V gene lookup returns CDR1 MGHRA and CDR2 YSYEKL. Between the trimmed V and J ends, which lost 0 bases and 0 bases, there was a span of 12 bases. CDR3 length: 17 residues. In nucleotides, the CDR3 is TGCGCCAGCAGCCAAGAGCCAGGGGTCCTCTCTGGAAACACCATATATTTT. Protein: CASSQEPGVLSGNTIYF.

In this sample, this clone turned up a few times. The gene calls are TRBV19 and TRBJ2-2; D might be TRBD1 (6 bases). In germline, CDR1 is LNHDA, CDR2 SQIVND (reference sequence). The CDR3 has 15 residues. Trimming cost V 6 bases and J 3 bases, with 14 bases left between them. The CDR3 loop reads CASREAGQHTGELFF. In nucleotides, the CDR3 is TGTGCCAGTAGAGAGGCAGGACAGCACACCGGGGAGCTGTTTTTT. Filled out from reference TRBV19 and TRBJ2-2, the complete variable domain reads DGGITQSPKYLFRKEGQNVTLSCEQNLNHDAMYWYRQDPGQGLRLIYYSQIVNDFQKGDIAEGYSVSREKKESFPLTVTSAQKNPTAFYLCASREAGQHTGELFFGEGSRLTVL.

The V call is TRBV7-7, the J call TRBJ2-3, with TRBD1 matching over 7 bases. V was pared by 5 bases and J by 1 base, with 3 bases of the junction left unmatched. CDR3 length: 14 amino acids. Germline values: CDR1 SSHAT, CDR2 FNYEAQ (reference sequence). This CDR3 is CASSRTGGTDTQYF. CDR3 sequence (DNA): TGTGCCAGCAGCCGTACAGGGGGCACAGATACGCAGTATTTT.

V and J are TRBV5-8 and TRBJ1-2, with 7 nucleotides matching TRBD1. The CDR3 is made up of 15 amino acids. Looked up from germline, CDR1 is SGHTS and CDR2 is YDEGEE. The V gene end was trimmed by 4 bases and the J gene end by 7 bases; junction bases not matched to a gene: 13. The CDR3 nucleotides read TGTGCCAGCAGCCCAAGGGGGCGGCCACGGGTTGGCTACACCTTC. Protein: CASSPRGRPRVGYTF. Full variable domain (outside the CDR3, taken from reference TRBV5-8 and TRBJ1-2): EAGVTQSPTHLIKTRGQQATLRCSPISGHTSVYWYQQALGLGLQFLLWYDEGEERNRGNFPPRFSGRQFPNYSSELNVNALELEDSALYLCASSPRGRPRVGYTFGSGTRLTVV.

This clone was picked up one time. Different DNA sequences within this sample yield the same CDR3. CDR3 coding DNA: TGTGCCAGCTCACCACTAGCCGGGGAGACCCAGTACTTC. It is translated as CASSPLAGETQYF. V and J are TRBV18 and TRBJ2-5; D call uncertain. Trimming shortened V by 1 base and J by 5 bases, and 8 bases separated the two germline ends. The CDR3 has 13 amino acids. Germline CDR1 KGHSH, CDR2 LQKENI.

This chain uses TRBV2 with TRBJ2-5, with a weak D call TRBD2 (6 bases). V was pared by 3 bases and J by 7 bases, with 21 bases between. Germline loops: CDR1 SNHLY, CDR2 FYNNEI. This CDR3 contains 16 residues. DNA for the CDR3: TGTGCCAGCAGTGAGGGTCTATGGGACTCCGGCGGGACCCAGTACTTC. Amino acid sequence: CASSEGLWDSGGTQYF.

To note about this clone: The sample contains more than one DNA sequence encoding this CDR3. The rearrangement links TRBV12-3 or TRBV12-4 to TRBJ1-1; D unclear. CDR3 size: 13 residues. V dropped 3 bases and J dropped 1 base, with 6 bases sitting between them. This CDR3 is CASSLAANTEAFF. Here the CDR3 DNA reads TGTGCCAGCAGTTTGGCCGCGAACACTGAAGCTTTCTTT.

This chain uses TRBV30 with TRBJ2-1; 12 bases line up with TRBD2. Germline V CDR1 and CDR2: GTSNPN, SVGIG (reference sequence). The trim removed 6 bases at V and 15 bases at J, leaving 12 bases unmatched. CDR3 length: 13 amino acids. The DNA of the CDR3 is TGTGCCTGCCCACTAGCGGGAGGAAGAGGCCGGTTCTTC. Translation: CACPLAGGRGRFF.

The chain carries TRBV24-1 and TRBJ2-3, with D possibly matching TRBD2 (5 bases). CDR1 and CDR2 (germline): KGHDR, SFDVKD. V lost 4 bases and J lost 2, with 12 bases in between. CDR3 length: 15 amino acids. As DNA, the CDR3 is TGTGCCACCAGTGAGCCCACTAGAAACACAGATACGCAGTATTTT. It yields the protein CATSEPTRNTDTQYF.

The chain uses TRBV24-1 and TRBJ2-3, with 12 bases matching TRBD2. CDR1 and CDR2 from the germline V gene are KGHDR and SFDVKD. V lost 3 bases, J lost 4 bases, and 4 bases stayed unmatched. This CDR3 contains 16 residues. The CDR3 sequence is CATSDTTSGSADTQYF. CDR3 bases: TGTGCCACCAGTGATACGACTAGCGGGAGTGCAGATACGCAGTATTTT.

J is TRBJ2-5 and V is TRBV30; D gene unclear. Germline V lookup: CDR1 GTSNPN, CDR2 SVGIG (reference sequence). The V end lost 4 bases, the J end lost 5 bases, and 8 bases lay between the germline ends. The CDR3 contains 11 residues. In nucleotides, the CDR3 is TGTGCCTGGACCCCCGTCGAGACCCAGTACTTC. It codes for CAWTPVETQYF.

This sequence joins TRBV5-6 and TRBJ1-6, with D perhaps matching TRBD1 (6 bases). CDR3 length: 16 amino acids. V shed 1 base and J shed 5 bases, with 13 bases lying between them. The germline CDR1 and CDR2 sequences are SGHDT and YYEEEE. CDR3 residues: CASSLFGQFNNSPLHF. DNA for the CDR3: TGTGCCAGCAGCTTGTTTGGACAGTTTAATAATTCACCCCTCCACTTT.

The rearrangement uses TRBV5-6 and TRBJ2-7; weak D call: TRBD2 (6 bases). This CDR3 has 16 amino acids. Trimming left V 0 bases short and J 2 bases short, with 15 bases between. Germline V gives CDR1 SGHDT, CDR2 YYEEEE. CDR3 residues: CASSLEGRDGAYEQYV. DNA for the CDR3: TGTGCCAGCAGCTTGGAGGGGCGGGACGGAGCCTACGAGCAGTACGTC.

The genes are TRBV6-4 and TRBJ1-1, with TRBD1 matching 8 bases. The CDR3 is 15 residues long. J was trimmed by 1 base and V by 6 bases; bases with no gene match: 7. Per germline, CDR1 MRHNA and CDR2 SNTAGT. The CDR3: CASRALGTGNTEAFF. As DNA, the CDR3 is TGTGCCAGCAGAGCACTTGGGACAGGGAACACTGAAGCTTTCTTT.

The rearrangement uses TRBV7-2 and TRBJ1-3; TRBD1 agrees at 7 bases. The CDR3 covers 13 residues. Germline trimming cut 5 bases from V and 8 bases from J; bases unmatched to any gene: 6. Germline V gene lookup returns CDR1 SGHTA and CDR2 FQGNSA. In nucleotides, the CDR3 is TGTGCCAGCAGCATTGACAGGGTACACACCATATATTTT. Its protein product is CASSIDRVHTIYF.

The CDR3 is CASSPREKLFF. CDR3 DNA: TGTGCCAGCAGTCCGAGGGAAAAACTGTTTTTT. The genes are TRBV6-2 or TRBV6-3 and TRBJ1-4; D is uncertain. The CDR3 sequence is 11 residues long. CDR1 is MNHEY and CDR2 is SVGEGT in the germline V gene. The germline V and J ends were trimmed by 5 bases and 8 bases, with 6 bases remaining between them.